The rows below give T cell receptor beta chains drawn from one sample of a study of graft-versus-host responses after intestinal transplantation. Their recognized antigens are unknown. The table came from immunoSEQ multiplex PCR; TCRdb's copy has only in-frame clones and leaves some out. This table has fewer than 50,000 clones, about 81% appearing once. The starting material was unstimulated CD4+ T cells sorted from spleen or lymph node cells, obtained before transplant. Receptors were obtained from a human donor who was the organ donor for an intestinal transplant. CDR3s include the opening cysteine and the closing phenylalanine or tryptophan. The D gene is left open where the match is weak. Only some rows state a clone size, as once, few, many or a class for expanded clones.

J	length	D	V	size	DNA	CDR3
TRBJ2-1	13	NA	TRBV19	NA	TGTGCCAGTAGCGGGAGCTCCTACAATGAGCAGTTCTTC	CASSGSSYNEQFF
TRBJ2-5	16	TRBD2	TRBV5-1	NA	TGCGCCAGCAGCCCGGCCTGGCGGGAGGGCCCAGAGACCCAGTACTTC	CASSPAWREGPETQYF
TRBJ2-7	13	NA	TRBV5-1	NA	TGCGCCAGCAGCCCTTGGGTTACCTACGAGCAGTACTTC	CASSPWVTYEQYF
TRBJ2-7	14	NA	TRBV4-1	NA	TGCGCCAGCAGCCAAACTAGCAGCTCCTACGAGCAGTACTTC	CASSQTSSSYEQYF
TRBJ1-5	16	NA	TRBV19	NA	TGTGCCAGTAGTAGGCTTGGAGGGAGGAGCACCCAGCCCCAGCATTTT	CASSRLGGRSTQPQHF
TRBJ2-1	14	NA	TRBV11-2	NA	TGTGCCAGCAGCTTGGCGAGCTCCTACAATGAGCAGTTCTTC	CASSLASSYNEQFF
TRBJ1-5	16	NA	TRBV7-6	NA	TGTGCCAGCAGCTTAGGCTCGTCTGGAGGCAATCAGCCCCAGCATTTT	CASSLGSSGGNQPQHF
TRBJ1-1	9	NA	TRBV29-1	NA	TGCAGCGTTGGATGGGAAGCTTTCTTT	CSVGWEAFF
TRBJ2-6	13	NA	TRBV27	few	TGTGCCAGCAGACCCTCTGGGGCCAACGTCCTGACTTTC	CASRPSGANVLTF
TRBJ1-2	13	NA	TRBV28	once	TGTGCCAGCAGCCTCCCGGGTGCCTATGGCTACACCTTC	CASSLPGAYGYTF
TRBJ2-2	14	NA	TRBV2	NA	TGTGCCAGCAGTGAAGGCGGAGGGAGGGGGGAGCTGTTTTTT	CASSEGGGRGELFF
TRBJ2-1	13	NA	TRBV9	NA	TGTGCCAGCAGCCCACAACCCCAGGGTGAGCAGTTCTTC	CASSPQPQGEQFF
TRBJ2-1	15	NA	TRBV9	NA	TGTGCCAGCAGCGTAGGGGGCCTCTCCTACAATGAGCAGTTCTTC	CASSVGGLSYNEQFF
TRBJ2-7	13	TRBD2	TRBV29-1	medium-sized	TGCAGCGTTGCTCCGGGGGGAGCCTACGAGCAGTACTTC	CSVAPGGAYEQYF
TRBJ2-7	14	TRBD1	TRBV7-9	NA	TGTGCCAGCAGCTTAGGGACAGGGCCCTACGAGCAGTACTTC	CASSLGTGPYEQYF
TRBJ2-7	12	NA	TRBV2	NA	TGTGCCAGCAGGCGACTAGTCTACGAGCAGTACTTC	CASRRLVYEQYF
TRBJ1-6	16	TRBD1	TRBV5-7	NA	TGTGCCAGCAGCCCGACAGGGCCGGCGGATAATTCACCCCTCCACTTT	CASSPTGPADNSPLHF
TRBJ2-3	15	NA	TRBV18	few	TGTGCCAGCTCACCTTCGGGGGCCCCCACAGATACGCAGTATTTT	CASSPSGAPTDTQYF
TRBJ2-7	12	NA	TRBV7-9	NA	TGTGCCAGCAGCCCATTAGGGCGGGAGCAGTACTTC	CASSPLGREQYF
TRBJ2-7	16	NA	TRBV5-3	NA	TGTGCCAGAAGCTTGAGGCCAGTTGGTAGCTCCTACGAGCAGTACTTC	CARSLRPVGSSYEQYF
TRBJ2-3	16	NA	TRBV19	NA	TGTGCCAGTAGTATAACAGGGTGGGCTAGCACAGATACGCAGTATTTT	CASSITGWASTDTQYF
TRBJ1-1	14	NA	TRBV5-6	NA	TGTGCCAGCAGCTCGGGACACCTGAACACTGAAGCTTTCTTT	CASSSGHLNTEAFF
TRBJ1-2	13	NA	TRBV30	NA	TGTGCCTGGAAGGGGCAGGGAGGAAGTGGCTACACCTTC	CAWKGQGGSGYTF
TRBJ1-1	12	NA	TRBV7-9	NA	TGTGCCAGCAGCTTATCAGGGGACAAAGCTTTCTTT	CASSLSGDKAFF
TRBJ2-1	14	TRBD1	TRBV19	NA	TGTGCCAGTCTCGACAGGGGGCGATCTAATGAGCAGTTCTTC	CASLDRGRSNEQFF
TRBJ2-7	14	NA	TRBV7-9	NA	TGTGCCAGCAGCTCAAGGACGGGCCGGGACGAGCAGTACTTC	CASSSRTGRDEQYF
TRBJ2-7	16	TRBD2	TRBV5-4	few	TGTGCCAGCAGCTTGGATCCTAGCGGGAGAGGTAACGAGCAGTACTTC	CASSLDPSGRGNEQYF
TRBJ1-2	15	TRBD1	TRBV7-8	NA	TGTGCCAGCAGCCCTAGTTCCACAGGGGGCAAGGGCTACACCTTC	CASSPSSTGGKGYTF
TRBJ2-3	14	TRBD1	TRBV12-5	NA	TGTGCTAGTGGTTGGACAGGGGGCACAGATACGCAGTATTTT	CASGWTGGTDTQYF
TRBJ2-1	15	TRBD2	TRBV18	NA	TGTGCCAGCTCACCACGACTAGCGGGGGACAATGAGCAGTTCTTC	CASSPRLAGDNEQFF
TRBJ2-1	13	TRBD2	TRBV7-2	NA	TGTGCCAGCAGCCTCGGACTAGCCTATGAGCAGTTCTTC	CASSLGLAYEQFF
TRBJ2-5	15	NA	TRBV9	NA	TGTGCCAGCAGCGTAGGACGTGGGCCGGAAGAGACCCAGTACTTC	CASSVGRGPEETQYF
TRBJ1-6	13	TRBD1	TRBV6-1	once	TGTGCCAGCAGTCCAACACTGACAGGGTATTCCCACTTT	CASSPTLTGYSHF
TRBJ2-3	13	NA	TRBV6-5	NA	TGTGCCAGCAGTTACAACGGGGCAGATACGCAGTATTTT	CASSYNGADTQYF
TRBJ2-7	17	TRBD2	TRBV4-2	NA	TGTGCCAGCAGCCAAGATACACTCGTAGCGGGAGAATTCGTGCAGTACTTC	CASSQDTLVAGEFVQYF
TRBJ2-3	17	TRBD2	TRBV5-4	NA	TGTGCCAGCAGCTCGCCCACGGGACTAGCGGCGACAGATACGCAGTATTTT	CASSSPTGLAATDTQYF
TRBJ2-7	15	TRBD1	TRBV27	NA	TGTGCCAGCAGTTTCCGACAGGGCGTCTCCTACGAGCAGTACTTC	CASSFRQGVSYEQYF
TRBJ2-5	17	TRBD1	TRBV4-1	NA	TGCGCCAGCAGCCAAGATGCCCTGACAGGGTGGGGGGAGACCCAGTACTTC	CASSQDALTGWGETQYF
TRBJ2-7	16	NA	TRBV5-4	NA	TGTGCCAGCAGCTTGGGTAGCGACCCACGGTACTACGAGCAGTACTTC	CASSLGSDPRYYEQYF